This TCR beta chain appears in the sequencing data of a study of blood T cell repertoires in COVID-19. On the study more broadly: The United States, Italy and Spain provided the acute and convalescent COVID-19 samples.

Repertoires were generated with immunoSEQ multiplex PCR, while TCRdb's copy carries only in-frame clones and drops some. The table records approximately 480,000 clones, roughly 87% of them present only once. The receptor was derived from a woman younger than 30 who had recovered from COVID-19. The sample comprised PBMCs or T cells enriched from blood (not recorded which).

The CDR3 bases are TGTGCCTGGAGTGTGAGTGATCGGGAGACCCAGTACTTC. It is translated as CAWSVSDRETQYF. V gene TRBV30 combines with J gene TRBJ2-5; no reliable D call. With 0 bases removed from V and 5 bases from J, the gap between germline ends came to 10 bases. Germline assignment: CDR1 GTSNPN and CDR2 SVGIG (reference sequence). This CDR3 contains 13 residues.